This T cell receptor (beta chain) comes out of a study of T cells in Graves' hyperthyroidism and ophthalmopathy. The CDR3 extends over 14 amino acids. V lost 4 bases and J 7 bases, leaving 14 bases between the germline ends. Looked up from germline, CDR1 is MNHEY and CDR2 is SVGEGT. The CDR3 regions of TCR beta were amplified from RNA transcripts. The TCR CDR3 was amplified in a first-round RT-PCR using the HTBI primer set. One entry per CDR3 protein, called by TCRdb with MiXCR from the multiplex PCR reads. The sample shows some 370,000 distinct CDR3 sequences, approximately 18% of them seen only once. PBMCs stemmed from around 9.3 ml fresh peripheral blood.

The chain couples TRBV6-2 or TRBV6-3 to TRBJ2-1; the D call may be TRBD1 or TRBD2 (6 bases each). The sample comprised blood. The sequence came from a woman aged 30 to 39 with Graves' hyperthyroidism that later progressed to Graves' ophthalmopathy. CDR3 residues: CASSLGGIGNEQFF. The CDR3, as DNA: TGTGCCAGCAGTTTAGGGGGGATCGGGAATGAGCAGTTCTTC.